This T cell receptor beta chain was sequenced during a study of shared clonotypes between healthy human individuals. The CDR3 is made up of 15 amino acids. The germline V gene has CDR1 SGHNT and CDR2 YYREEE (reference sequence). Trimming removed 0 bases from V and 3 bases from J, with 9 bases in between. Donors, without exception, were Caucasian adults residing in Nashville, Tennessee. Original methodology: Junction-only immunoSEQ data arrived without quality scores, meaning filtering differed. Sequencing used immunoSEQ multiplex PCR; TCRdb keeps in-frame clones, though not all of them. The V and J calls and clone size were taken over from that table, and D and trimming were inferred from the DNA. The sample has about 1 million clones, about 77% seen once.

Source material: memory CD4+ T cells sorted from blood. Described subset: CD45RA-negative fraction. This chain links TRBV5-4 with TRBJ1-4; no reliable D call. This TCR was sampled from a man aged 18-30 years in good health. CDR3 amino acids: CASSLEPGSNEKLFF. In DNA form, the CDR3 reads TGTGCCAGCAGCTTGGAACCGGGATCTAATGAAAAACTGTTTTTT. The full variable domain, in which reference TRBV5-4 and TRBJ1-4 provide the parts outside the CDR3, is ETGVTQSPTHLIKTRGQQVTLRCSSQSGHNTVSWYQQALGQGPQFIFQYYREEENGRGNFPPRFSGLQFPNYSSELNVNALELDDSALYLCASSLEPGSNEKLFFGSGTQLSVL.